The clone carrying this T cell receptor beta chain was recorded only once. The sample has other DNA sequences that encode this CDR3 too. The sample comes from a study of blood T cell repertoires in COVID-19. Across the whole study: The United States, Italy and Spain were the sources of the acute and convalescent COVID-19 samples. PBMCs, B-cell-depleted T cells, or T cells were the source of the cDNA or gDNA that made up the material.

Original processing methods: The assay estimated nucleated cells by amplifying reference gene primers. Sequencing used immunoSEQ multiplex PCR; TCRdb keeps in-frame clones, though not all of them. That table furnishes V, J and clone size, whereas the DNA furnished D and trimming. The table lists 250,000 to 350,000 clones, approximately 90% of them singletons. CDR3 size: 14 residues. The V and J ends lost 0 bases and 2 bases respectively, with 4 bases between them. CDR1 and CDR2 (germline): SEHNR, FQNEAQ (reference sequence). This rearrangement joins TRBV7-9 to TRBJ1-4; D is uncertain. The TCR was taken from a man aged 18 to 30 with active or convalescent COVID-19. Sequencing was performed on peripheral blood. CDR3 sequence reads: CASSLAGTNEKLFF. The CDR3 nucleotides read TGTGCCAGCAGCTTAGCGGGCACTAATGAAAAACTGTTTTTT.